Sequencing of this TCR beta chain was carried out in a study of blood T cell repertoires in COVID-19 (dated by TCRdb to the early 2020s). Broadly, across the study: Samples covering the acute and convalescent phases of COVID-19 were provided by collaborators in the United States, Italy and Spain. Where available, HLA class I and class II types were obtained from metadata supplied by the sample provider rather than from assay-based typing. The samples were drawn from the first 160 participants of the ongoing ImmuneRACE study and from roughly 1,300 subjects provided by 6 global collaborators. A freely available public database, intended as a resource for researchers studying the immune response to SARS-CoV-2, is where the repertoires were released. The prospective study material was composed of cDNA or gDNA derived from T cells, B-cell-depleted T cells, or PBMCs. The dataset comprised deeply sampled blood TCRbeta repertoires from subjects exposed to, actively infected with, or recovered from COVID-19. The sample metadata nearly always contained a de-identified subject ID, COVID-19 status, age in years and sex.

This clone was observed a single time. Which antigen it targets is not known. No clone much larger than this one lies a single base away; base qualities are absent. Collaborating institutions collected whole blood in K2EDTA tubes following their own protocols. For TCRbeta analysis, collaborator samples were shipped as frozen whole blood, as isolated PBMCs, or as DNA extracted from either sample type. TCRbeta CDR3 regions were amplified from genomic DNA by means of the immunoSEQ Assay, a bias-controlled multiplex PCR. The authors' analysis ran thus. The number of nucleated cells in each sample was estimated by amplification of reference gene primers within the assay. To quantify the absolute abundance of each unique TCRbeta CDR3 rearrangement, sequence reads were collapsed and filtered. For each sample, productive Simpson clonality was calculated by taking the square root of Simpson's diversity index across productive rearrangements. The immuneACCESS repertoire file appears here via TCRdb, limited to in-frame rearrangements. These files lack a portion of the clones; in checked studies, under half of the deficit traces to unresolved V genes, and the cause of the others is not known. V, J and clone size were drawn from that table, and D and trimming were deduced from the DNA. Present in this sample are fewer than 250,000 clones, around four fifths of which were seen just once. Jointly, the top ten make up approximately 4.5% of the sample.

The paper as a whole reports these results and caveats: Clinical and demographic metadata were provided uncurated, with the amount varying by source and participant.

Trimming takes 0 bases from V and 4 bases from J, and the germline ends sit 10 bases apart. Including cysteine and phenylalanine, the CDR3 has 14 amino acids. The entry retains the CDR3 DNA only, 42 bases that are in frame from base 1. CDR1 SGHRS and CDR2 YFSETQ were looked up in the germline V gene. The TCR originated in a woman between 65 and 79 years old with acute or convalescent COVID-19. Sample: peripheral blood. The chain is made from TRBV5-1 and TRBJ2-5, with TRBD2 tentatively as D gene (6 bases match). The bases read TGCGCCAGCAGCTTGGGGGGGGTCACAGAGACCCAGTACTTC. It translates to CASSLGGVTETQYF.